A few counts support the clone carrying this T cell receptor (beta chain). Its antigen remains unknown. The sample originates from a study of post-analysis software for immune sequencing data. Broader study findings: A few TRBV segments (TRBV5-6, TRBV5-1 and TRBV20-1 among them) occurred more frequently in patients than in controls.

Built from TCR beta cDNA, the libraries had unique molecular identifiers in them. About 500,000 cDNA molecules were obtained per 1 to 10 million input T cells. TCRdb reanalysed the PCR reads using MiXCR and keeps one entry per CDR3 protein. The sample records roughly 800,000 distinct CDR3 sequences, around 53% being singletons. Trimming left V 4 bases short and J 5 bases short, with 20 bases between. Germline loops: CDR1 MGHRA, CDR2 YSYEKL. The CDR3 contains 16 residues. Sequencing input: blood. The sequence was obtained from a girl between 5 and 17 years old with multiple sclerosis. The V call is TRBV4-1, the J call TRBJ1-2, with a possible D match to TRBD1 (6 bases). This CDR3 reads CASSLLPGGEGYGYTF. In nucleotides, the CDR3 is TGCGCCAGCAGCCTCCTTCCCGGGGGCGAGGGGTATGGCTACACCTTC.